This T cell receptor beta chain was sequenced during a study of identical twins. Germline lookup yields CDR1 SGHDT and CDR2 YYEEEE. This CDR3 comprises 14 residues. V was trimmed by 3 bases and J by 5 bases, leaving 9 bases between them. TCRdb independently ran MiXCR on the 5' RACE reads; one entry per CDR3 protein. The sample records hundreds of thousands of distinct CDR3 sequences, roughly an eighth being singletons. This sample was shared with a second study, whose subject was yellow fever vaccine responses in identical twins.

Sequenced input: PBMCs. V gene TRBV5-6 combines with J gene TRBJ1-6; perhaps TRBD1 as D (6 bases). This sequence originates from a woman under 30 in good health. The CDR3 spells CASSSGQNNSPLHF. The CDR3 coding sequence is TGTGCCAGCAGCTCGGGACAAAATAATTCACCCCTCCACTTT. Using reference TRBV5-6 and TRBJ1-6 for the parts outside the CDR3, the full variable domain is DAGVTQSPTHLIKTRGQQVTLRCSPKSGHDTVSWYQQALGQGPQFIFQYYEEEERQRGNFPDRFSGHQFPNYSSELNVNALLLGDSALYLCASSSGQNNSPLHFGNGTRLTVT.